This T cell receptor beta chain was profiled in a study of graft-versus-host responses after intestinal transplantation. Study background: Anti-thymocyte globulin induction, then tacrolimus and steroids for around 3 years, went to all recipients.

Study results and limitations: Where graft-donor T cell macrochimerism was present, patients had high graft-versus-host to host-versus-graft clonal ratios in allografts. Circulating GvH clones peaking coincided with falling HvG clones soon after transplant. Analysis identified GvH clones in recipient marrow, with some appearing first in ileum or blood.

The repertoire was sequenced with immunoSEQ multiplex PCR; TCRdb's copy has only in-frame clones and lacks some. The sample includes some 84,000 clones, roughly 80% seen only once; the top ten take around 0.83%. On this clone itself: Antigen unknown.

The sequence was obtained from a human donor who received an intestinal transplant. The specimen comprised unstimulated CD4+ T cells sorted from spleen or lymph node cells, sampled before intestinal transplant.

The CDR3 reads CASSPGQINEKLFF. CDR3 sequence (DNA): TGTGCCAGCTCACCGGGACAAATTAATGAAAAACTGTTTTTT. The rearrangement uses TRBV18 and TRBJ1-4; D might be TRBD1 (6 bases). The V end was cut by 3 bases, the J end by 4 bases, with 9 bases between. The germline gives CDR1 KGHSH, CDR2 LQKENI. This CDR3 has 14 residues.